This T cell receptor (beta chain) was recorded in a study of Graves' ophthalmopathy and Graves' hyperthyroidism. Study-level results: Using a 13-signature model, the authors split ophthalmopathy from stable hyperthyroidism, with roughly 90% sensitivity and 75% to 82% specificity. Blood also contained most of the expanded thyroid clonotypes above 0.001 frequency.

CAS ≥3, NOSPECS ≥4, moderate-to-severe activity and duration under 3 months marked donors with ophthalmopathy. Clinical symptoms, serum thyroxine, TRAb, thyroid ultrasound and orbital computed tomography were relied on for diagnosis. V gave up 6 bases and J gave up 5 bases; unmatched junction bases: 5. The CDR3 extends over 13 amino acids. The germline gives CDR1 LNHDA, CDR2 SQIVND (reference sequence). As for this clonotype: Its antigen is undetermined.

RNA transcripts yielded amplified TCR beta CDR3 regions. RT-PCR was first run with HTBI primers, then multiplex PCR in a second round. TCRdb analysed the multiplex PCR reads with MiXCR anew, one entry per CDR3 protein. The sample records hundreds of thousands of distinct CDR3 sequences, 35% to 50% being singletons. J is TRBJ2-7 and V is TRBV19; 9 bases fit TRBD1. This TCR was sampled from an adult man with Graves' ophthalmopathy. The specimen was peripheral blood. The CDR3 sequence is CASSDGDRDEQYF. CDR3 coding DNA: TGTGCCAGTAGCGACGGGGACAGGGACGAGCAGTACTTC. Full variable domain (rest looked up from reference TRBV19 and TRBJ2-7): DGGITQSPKYLFRKEGQNVTLSCEQNLNHDAMYWYRQDPGQGLRLIYYSQIVNDFQKGDIAEGYSVSREKKESFPLTVTSAQKNPTAFYLCASSDGDRDEQYFGPGTRLTVT.